This TCR beta chain derives from a study of T cell repertoires in cytomegalovirus infection. The wider study: A matching HLA type, together with CMV infection, was signaled by public TCR beta signatures.

Study-wide results and caveats: Dominating the ex vivo response were HLA-C-restricted CMV-specific TCR beta clonotypes.

Turning to this clonotype: The antigen is not known.

TCRdb passed the reads through MiXCR, listing each CDR3 protein once. The sample lists 700,000 to 850,000 distinct CDR3 sequences; about 31% were seen once. The CDR3 covers 16 residues. In germline, CDR1 is MNHEY, CDR2 SVGEGT. Trimming shortened V by 2 bases and J by 8 bases, and 19 bases separated the two germline ends. The source was cultured CD8+ T cells from PBMCs, collected from culture after CMV antigen stimulation. This TCR came from a human donor in good health (CMV status not recorded). Some clones in this sample may be carry-over from other donors' samples. The chain recombines TRBV6-2 or TRBV6-3 with TRBJ2-1; D possibly uses TRBD1 or TRBD2 (5 bases each). The chain's CDR3 is CASSYRSGTPVYEQFF. The CDR3 DNA follows: TGTGCCAGCAGTTACCGCTCCGGGACCCCCGTCTATGAGCAGTTCTTC.